Shown below are 18 T cell receptor beta chains from a single sample sequenced in a study of blood T cell repertoires in COVID-19. TCRdb keeps only in-frame clones here, not all; method: immunoSEQ multiplex PCR. The sample gives 40,000 to 65,000 clones, roughly 79% of which show up once; around 15% is in the top ten. The sample was peripheral blood. Receptors were obtained from a human donor in a cohort sampled during active COVID-19.

The CDR3 here is CASSYGMTGTTEAFF. CDR3 nucleotides: TGTGCCAGCAGTTACGGTATGACAGGGACCACTGAAGCTTTCTTT. The rearrangement uses TRBV11-2 and TRBJ1-1; TRBD1 matches 7 bases. The V segment lost 6 bases and the J segment 4 bases; nucleotides outside the gene matches: 11. The germline V gene has CDR1 SGHAT and CDR2 FQNNGV. The CDR3 has 15 residues. The whole variable domain, filled in from reference TRBV11-2 and TRBJ1-1, reads EAGVAQSPRYKIIEKRQSVAFWCNPISGHATLYWYQQILGQGPKLLIQFQNNGVVDDSQLPKDRFSAERLKGVDSTLKIQPAKLEDSAVYLCASSYGMTGTTEAFFGQGTRLTVV.

The rearrangement uses TRBV10-1 and TRBJ2-1, with TRBD2 identical over 11 bases. Trimming took 3 bases from V and 4 from J; bases not matched to a gene: 5. The length of the CDR3 is 16 residues. CDR1 and CDR2 (germline): WNHNN, SYGVQD (reference sequence). CDR3 protein: CASSDLTSGVYNEQFF. CDR3 in DNA: TGCGCCAGCAGTGATTTGACTAGCGGGGTATACAATGAGCAGTTCTTC.

The rearrangement uses TRBV15 and TRBJ2-1, with 8 positions matching TRBD2. The CDR3 covers 15 residues. V lost 0 bases and J lost 10; bases outside the gene matches: 8. The germline gives CDR1 LNHNV, CDR2 YYDKDF (reference sequence). The CDR3 here is CATSRDRAVAGEQFF. DNA for the CDR3: TGTGCCACCAGCAGAGATCGGGCGGTAGCGGGGGAGCAGTTCTTC.

The chain is built from TRBV6-2 or TRBV6-3 and TRBJ2-7, with 9 nucleotides matching TRBD2. The CDR3 sequence is 13 residues long. Germline V gives CDR1 MNHEY, CDR2 SVGEGT. V lost 9 bases, J lost 2 bases, and 5 bases stayed unmatched. CDR3 amino acids: CASSVAGAYEQYF. DNA for the CDR3: TGTGCCAGTAGTGTAGCGGGAGCCTACGAGCAGTACTTC.

The sample holds one count of this clone. CDR3 in amino acids: CASSSFGGGHTGELFF. The CDR3 coding sequence is TGTGCCAGCAGTTCGTTCGGGGGGGGACACACCGGGGAGCTGTTTTTT. The gene calls are TRBV6-2 or TRBV6-3 and TRBJ2-2, with 8 bases lining up with TRBD2. Germline V gene sequence: CDR1 MNHEY, CDR2 SVGEGT. J lost 3 bases, V lost 4 bases, and 7 bases had no gene match. This CDR3 is built from 16 residues.

This clone was seen a single time. The genes are TRBV9 and TRBJ1-3, with 9 bases fitting TRBD1. J gave up 0 bases and V 2 bases, and 3 bases lay outside the gene matches. This CDR3 has 16 residues. CDR1 is SGDLS, CDR2 YYNGEE, per germline. In DNA, the CDR3 is TGTGCCAGCAGCGTGACAGGGGGTTACTCTGGAAACACCATATATTTT. As protein: CASSVTGGYSGNTIYF.

V gene TRBV7-2 combines with J gene TRBJ2-3; 7 bases are a match to TRBD2. In germline, CDR1 is SGHTA, CDR2 FQGNSA. The CDR3 covers 15 residues. The trim removed 8 bases at V and 2 bases at J, leaving 10 bases unmatched. The CDR3 DNA sequence: TGTGCCAGCGGGGAGCGGGCGGGAGCCACAGATACGCAGTATTTT. Its protein is CASGERAGATDTQYF.

The gene calls are TRBV19 and TRBJ1-2, with D possibly matching TRBD1 (6 bases). Germline V gives CDR1 LNHDA, CDR2 SQIVND (reference sequence). V was pared by 6 bases and J by 9 bases, with 17 bases between. The CDR3 sequence is 13 residues long. The CDR3 reads CASSSLRGDRYTF. The CDR3 region has the DNA TGTGCCAGTAGCTCACTCAGGGGAGATCGCTACACCTTC.

This clone was seen a few times. The J gene is TRBJ2-2, the V gene TRBV3-1 (or the pseudogene TRBV3-2); 7 bases match TRBD1. After removal of 4 bases from V and 4 bases from J, the junction contained 9 bases not matched to a gene. CDR1 and CDR2 from the germline V gene are LGHDT and YNNKEL (reference sequence). This CDR3 has 16 amino acids. The CDR3 sequence: CASSRYGTERTGELFF. The CDR3 DNA reads as TGTGCCAGCAGCCGCTATGGGACAGAGCGCACCGGGGAGCTGTTTTTT.

This chain links TRBV11-2 with TRBJ2-1; the match to TRBD1 covers 9 bases. Germline values: CDR1 SGHAT, CDR2 FQNNGV. The J segment lost 5 bases and the V segment lost 3 bases, leaving 2 bases of the junction unmatched. The CDR3 extends over 14 amino acids. In DNA, the CDR3 is TGTGCCAGCAGCTTGGGACAGGGCCACAATGAGCAGTTCTTC. Translation: CASSLGQGHNEQFF.

In this sample, this clone turned up once. The chain recombines TRBV18 with TRBJ1-6; the D is unclear. The V and J ends lost 2 bases and 7 bases respectively, with 9 bases between them. The germline CDR1 and CDR2 sequences are KGHSH and LQKENI. The CDR3 length is 14 residues. The CDR3 sequence is CASSPEGTNSPLHF. The CDR3 DNA sequence: TGTGCCAGCTCACCAGAGGGTACGAATTCACCCCTCCACTTT.

The chain employs TRBV30 and TRBJ2-2; 9 nucleotides align to TRBD2. In germline, CDR1 is GTSNPN, CDR2 SVGIG (reference sequence). The CDR3 is 16 amino acids. With V trimmed by 1 base and J by 7 bases, 10 bases remained unmatched. CDR3 protein: CAWSGYSGSLNGELFF. The DNA for the CDR3 is TGTGCCTGGAGTGGTTATAGCGGGAGTCTGAACGGGGAGCTGTTTTTT.

To note about this clone: The junction does not match germline at one end; this may be a read error. The V gene is TRBV2, the J gene TRBJ2-6; 7 bases are shared with TRBD2. The CDR3 extends over 21 amino acids. Germline CDR1 reads SNHLY; CDR2 reads FYNNEI. As DNA, the CDR3 is TGTGCCAGGAGTGTAGTACGGGGGGTGGGTCTCGGAGTCTCTGGGGCCAACGTCCTGACTTTC. Its translation: CARSVVRGVGLGVSGANVLTF.

The J gene is TRBJ2-1, the V gene TRBV7-2; perhaps TRBD1 as D (5 bases). The CDR3 runs 14 residues. V lost 5 bases, J lost 10 bases, and 18 bases lay in between. Germline V lookup: CDR1 SGHTA, CDR2 FQGNSA. Written as DNA, the CDR3 is TGTGCCAGCAGCGGTAGGACACGGTCATCCGAGCAGTTCTTC. It yields the protein CASSGRTRSSEQFF.

The chain employs TRBV6-5 and TRBJ1-1, with TRBD1 identical over 9 bases. Germline lookup yields CDR1 MNHEY and CDR2 SVGAGI. Trimming cost V 6 bases and J 8 bases; bases outside gene matches: 13. This CDR3 is built from 15 residues. CDR3 in amino acids: CASRDITGGATEAFF. The CDR3 DNA sequence: TGTGCCAGCAGGGACATTACAGGGGGCGCAACGGAAGCTTTCTTT.

CDR3 protein: CASSRRQGEGYDGYTF. The CDR3, as DNA: TGTGCCAGCAGCCGCCGACAGGGTGAAGGCTATGATGGCTACACCTTC. The chain joins TRBV7-2 to TRBJ1-2; 7 bases agree with TRBD1. V lost 5 bases and J lost 6; bases outside the gene matches: 15. Germline V gene lookup returns CDR1 SGHTA and CDR2 FQGNSA. This CDR3 is 16 amino acids long.

The CDR3 is CAISESGTGSYEQYF. The CDR3 DNA follows: TGTGCCATCAGTGAGTCCGGGACAGGGTCCTACGAGCAGTACTTC. V usage is TRBV10-3 and J usage is TRBJ2-7, with 9 bases aligning to TRBD1. This CDR3 contains 15 residues. Germline V CDR1 and CDR2: ENHRY, SYGVKD. V shed 0 bases and J 1 base; nucleotides not matched to a gene: 1.

The chain has TRBV2 and TRBJ2-6; TRBD1 agrees at 8 bases. Germline CDR1 SNHLY, CDR2 FYNNEI. This CDR3 region has 21 residues. The junction had 16 bases not matched to a gene; V was cut back by 2 bases and J by 1 base. The chain's CDR3 is CASSEILGTGYRGSGANVLTF. In nucleotides, the CDR3 is TGTGCCAGCAGTGAAATCCTAGGGACAGGATATCGAGGGTCTGGGGCCAACGTCCTGACTTTC. Full variable domain (remainder filled in from reference TRBV2 and TRBJ2-6): EPEVTQTPSHQVTQMGQEVILRCVPISNHLYFYWYRQILGQKVEFLVSFYNNEISEKSEIFDDQFSVERPDGSNFTLKIRSTKLEDSAMYFCASSEILGTGYRGSGANVLTFGAGSRLTVL.